This T cell receptor beta chain appears in the sequencing data of a study of cytomegalovirus exposure and HLA in healthy donors. Findings of the study overall: Exclusion as indistinguishable affected some V segments, including TRBV6-2 and TRBV6-3.

The PCR was carried out with 60 Vbeta primers and 13 Jbeta primers. Sequencing used immunoSEQ multiplex PCR; TCRdb keeps in-frame clones, though not all of them. The profile shows about 140,000 clones, roughly 79% of them singletons. With regard to this clone: What it recognizes is unknown.

The germline CDR1 and CDR2 sequences are SGHNT and YENEEA. This CDR3 comprises 15 residues. V was clipped by 8 bases and J by 0 bases; unmatched bases: 0. This receptor was obtained from a man in his thirties or forties in good health and CMV-seropositive. Sequencing used PBMCs. The V and J genes are TRBV11-3 and TRBJ2-6, with 11 bases lining up with TRBD1. CDR3 sequence: CASGTGGSGANVLTF. Here the CDR3 DNA reads TGTGCCAGCGGGACAGGGGGCTCTGGGGCCAACGTCCTGACTTTC.